These 21 T cell receptor beta chains came from one sample sequenced in a study of cytomegalovirus exposure and HLA in healthy donors. Primers included in the PCR were 60 Vbeta and 13 Jbeta primers. Using immunoSEQ multiplex PCR, the repertoire was profiled, and TCRdb retains in-frame clones only, with some absent. The sample table includes about 40,000 clones. Material for sequencing was PBMCs. These receptors all come from a male donor in good health and CMV-seronegative.

For this clone: The sample holds other DNA sequences that translate to the same CDR3. The V and J genes are TRBV6-5 and TRBJ1-1, with 7 bases matching TRBD1. CDR1 and CDR2 (germline): MNHEY, SVGAGI. With V trimmed by 3 bases and J by 4 bases, 2 bases remained unmatched. The CDR3 is 13 amino acids. DNA of the CDR3: TGTGCCAGCAGTTATTCAGGGGGCACTGAAGCTTTCTTT. This gives the protein CASSYSGGTEAFF.

The chain uses TRBV28 and TRBJ1-5; TRBD1 is a possible D gene (5 bases). This CDR3 has 15 residues. Trimming took 3 bases from V and 2 from J, leaving 11 bases between them. Germline assignment: CDR1 MDHEN and CDR2 SYDVKM. In DNA, the CDR3 is TGTGCCAGCAGTTTGCCGAGCAGGGGCAATCAGCCCCAGCATTTT. It translates to CASSLPSRGNQPQHF.

The V gene is TRBV7-9, the J gene TRBJ1-3; possible D gene TRBD1, 5 bases. The germline gives CDR1 SEHNR, CDR2 FQNEAQ (reference sequence). V was pared by 4 bases and J by 4 bases, with 11 bases between. This CDR3 comprises 14 residues. As DNA, the CDR3 is TGTGCCAGCAGCTCTGGAGGGGACGGAAACACCATATATTTT. Translated: CASSSGGDGNTIYF.

The V and J genes are TRBV18 and TRBJ1-3; 9 positions agree with TRBD1. CDR3 length: 16 residues. V shed 3 bases, J shed 2 bases, and the junction held 5 bases outside the gene matches. Germline V lookup: CDR1 KGHSH, CDR2 LQKENI. In DNA, the CDR3 is TGTGCCAGCTCACCGGGACAGGGTTACGCTGGAAACACCATATATTTT. Its translation: CASSPGQGYAGNTIYF.

The chain couples TRBV27 to TRBJ2-4; 9 bases fit TRBD2. The ends lost 3 bases at V and 6 bases at J; junction bases unmatched: 12. Germline CDR1 MNHEY, CDR2 SMNVEV (reference sequence). The CDR3 has 17 amino acids. DNA for the CDR3: TGTGCCAGCAGTTTTTATCCAGCGGGGGGAACTTCAAACATTCAGTACTTC. Translated: CASSFYPAGGTSNIQYF.

The V gene is TRBV6-6, the J gene TRBJ2-5; weak D call: TRBD1 (6 bases). The CDR3 covers 15 residues. CDR1 and CDR2 from the germline V gene are MNHNY and SVGAGI (reference sequence). Trimming took 2 bases from V and 1 from J, leaving 11 bases between them. The CDR3 region is CASSYRRQVQETQYF. The CDR3 DNA reads TGTGCCAGCAGTTACCGGAGACAGGTCCAAGAGACCCAGTACTTC.

The chain combines TRBV6-5 with TRBJ2-5; possibly TRBD2 for D (9 bases). The DNA end is a closer match to TRBJ2-7, so the J assignment may be wrong. The CDR3 spans 15 residues. The germline gives CDR1 MNHEY, CDR2 SVGAGI. The CDR3 bases are TGTGCCAGCCGCGGGGGGGGACAGGTCTCCTACGAGCAGTACTTC. Its protein product is CASRGGGQVSYEQYF.

The genes are TRBV5-1 and TRBJ2-7; no clear D gene. In germline, CDR1 is SGHRS, CDR2 YFSETQ. Trimming shortened V by 2 bases and J by 3 bases, and 9 bases separated the two germline ends. The CDR3 is made up of 13 amino acids. The CDR3 DNA reads TGCGCCAGCAGCTTCAACAGCAACTACGAGCAGTACTTC. Its protein product is CASSFNSNYEQYF.

About this clone itself: The sample contains more than one DNA sequence encoding this CDR3. The genes are TRBV7-9 and TRBJ1-1, with D uncertain. Per germline, CDR1 SEHNR and CDR2 FQNEAQ (reference sequence). The CDR3 loop spans 12 amino acids. V dropped 4 bases and J dropped 0 bases, with 3 bases sitting between them. DNA of the CDR3: TGTGCCAGCAGCTCGGTGAACACTGAAGCTTTCTTT. Translation: CASSSVNTEAFF.

The chain combines TRBV9 with TRBJ2-3; D remains unclear. Deletions cut 0 bases from V and 0 bases from J, with 2 bases between. This CDR3 has 13 amino acids. CDR1 is SGDLS, CDR2 YYNGEE, per germline. The CDR3 DNA reads as TGTGCCAGCAGCGTAGCGAGCACAGATACGCAGTATTTT. This gives the protein CASSVASTDTQYF.

V and J are TRBV9 and TRBJ1-1, with a weak D call TRBD1 (5 bases). The V and J ends lost 0 bases and 4 bases respectively, with 16 bases between them. The germline gives CDR1 SGDLS, CDR2 YYNGEE. This CDR3 has 16 residues. The CDR3, as DNA: TGTGCCAGCAGCGTAGGCCCGAGGCCCGGGGGCACTGAAGCTTTCTTT. This translates into CASSVGPRPGGTEAFF.

The chain recombines TRBV30 with TRBJ1-1; no clear D. Germline V lookup: CDR1 GTSNPN, CDR2 SVGIG (reference sequence). The V end lost 1 base, the J end lost 0 bases, and 18 bases lay between the germline ends. The CDR3 sequence is 17 residues long. This chain's CDR3 is CAWSATPSGAMNTEAFF. In DNA, the CDR3 is TGTGCCTGGAGTGCTACCCCCTCGGGAGCGATGAACACTGAAGCTTTCTTT.

The chain recombines TRBV27 with TRBJ2-1, with TRBD1 as a possible D gene (5 bases). The CDR3 is 15 amino acids. Germline V gives CDR1 MNHEY, CDR2 SMNVEV (reference sequence). V shed 2 bases and J shed 3 bases, with 11 bases lying between them. DNA of the CDR3: TGTGCCAGCAGTTTAGACCAGGGCGACTACAATGAGCAGTTCTTC. It is translated as CASSLDQGDYNEQFF.

V is TRBV6-1 and J is TRBJ1-1; 7 bases line up with TRBD1. Germline loops: CDR1 MNHNS, CDR2 SASEGT. The CDR3 has 13 amino acids. V lost 6 bases to trimming and J lost 3 bases; unmatched junction nucleotides: 4. Written as DNA, the CDR3 is TGTGCCAGCAGCGACAGGGTTGACACTGAAGCTTTCTTT. Residues: CASSDRVDTEAFF.

The chain has TRBV2 and TRBJ1-2, with D possibly TRBD1 on 5 matching bases. Per germline, CDR1 SNHLY and CDR2 FYNNEI. V gave up 5 bases and J gave up 2 bases, with 12 bases separating them. The CDR3 sequence is 14 residues long. The CDR3 here is CASSLGLMNYGYTF. CDR3 DNA: TGTGCCAGCAGTCTGGGACTAATGAACTATGGCTACACCTTC.

The CDR3 region is CASSLQGANTGELFF. The DNA for the CDR3 is TGTGCCAGCAGTCTACAGGGGGCGAACACCGGGGAGCTGTTTTTT. The chain carries TRBV6-5 and TRBJ2-2; TRBD1 aligns across 8 bases. The CDR3 has 15 residues. Looked up from germline, CDR1 is MNHEY and CDR2 is SVGAGI. V lost 5 bases and J lost 0; bases outside the gene matches: 2.

The gene calls are TRBV5-1 and TRBJ2-4; D is perhaps TRBD1 (5 bases). This CDR3 region has 18 residues. CDR1 is SGHRS and CDR2 is YFSETQ in the germline V gene. V gave up 4 bases and J gave up 5 bases, with 25 bases separating them. The CDR3 nucleotides read TGCGCCAGCAGCGTGTCAACGGTGGTAAGGGGCCATGAAAACATTCAGTACTTC. Translating gives CASSVSTVVRGHENIQYF.

The chain links TRBV6-6 to TRBJ2-3, with a weak D call TRBD2 (6 bases). Trimming pared 6 bases from V and 0 bases from J, leaving 10 bases between. The length of the CDR3 is 14 residues. Germline lookup yields CDR1 MNHNY and CDR2 SVGAGI (reference sequence). The CDR3 DNA reads as TGTGCCAGCAGCCTCGGGGGTAGCACAGATACGCAGTATTTT. Amino acids: CASSLGGSTDTQYF.

V is TRBV27 and J is TRBJ2-2, with D possibly matching TRBD1 (5 bases). This CDR3 contains 14 residues. Trimming pared 0 bases from V and 7 bases from J, leaving 9 bases between. The germline V gene has CDR1 MNHEY and CDR2 SMNVEV (reference sequence). The DNA of the CDR3 is TGTGCCAGCAGTTTATCGTTAAGGGGCGGGGAGCTGTTTTTT. The encoded protein is CASSLSLRGGELFF.

The chain is built from TRBV27 and TRBJ1-2; D might be TRBD1 (5 bases). With 0 bases removed from V and 8 bases from J, the gap between germline ends came to 10 bases. CDR3 length: 13 residues. Germline V lookup: CDR1 MNHEY, CDR2 SMNVEV (reference sequence). As DNA, the CDR3 is TGTGCCAGCAGTTTATCCCGTGGGGGGGGCTACACCTTC. It yields the protein CASSLSRGGGYTF.

In nucleotides, the CDR3 is TGTGCCAGTAGTATCAGGACTTTAACCTATAATTCACCCCTCCACTTT. Its protein product is CASSIRTLTYNSPLHF. The chain employs TRBV19 and TRBJ1-6; D remains unclear. V lost 3 bases and J 2 bases, leaving 11 bases between the germline ends. This CDR3 is 16 amino acids long. CDR1 is LNHDA, CDR2 SQIVND, per germline (reference sequence).